The sequence of this T cell receptor beta chain was determined in a study of blood T cell repertoires in COVID-19. Across the study: The origin of the acute and convalescent COVID-19 samples was the United States, Italy and Spain.

The length of the CDR3 is 15 residues. In germline, CDR1 is SGDLS, CDR2 YYNGEE. The V gene lost 2 bases and the J gene lost 8 bases, with 16 bases spanning the gap. TCRdb's copy holds only in-frame clones and misses some; the assay was immunoSEQ multiplex PCR. Among around 260,000 clones listed, over 70% were seen once. Seattle patient enrollment occurred during active infection, with longitudinal follow-up thereafter. This chain joins TRBV9 and TRBJ2-2; TRBD2 is a possible D gene (6 bases). Sequenced material: peripheral blood. The source of this sequence is a woman aged 70 to 79 with COVID-19, enrolled during active disease. DNA for the CDR3: TGTGCCAGCAGCGTTGAGGGAGGAGGAGCTGGGGAGCTGTTTTTT. As protein: CASSVEGGGAGELFF.